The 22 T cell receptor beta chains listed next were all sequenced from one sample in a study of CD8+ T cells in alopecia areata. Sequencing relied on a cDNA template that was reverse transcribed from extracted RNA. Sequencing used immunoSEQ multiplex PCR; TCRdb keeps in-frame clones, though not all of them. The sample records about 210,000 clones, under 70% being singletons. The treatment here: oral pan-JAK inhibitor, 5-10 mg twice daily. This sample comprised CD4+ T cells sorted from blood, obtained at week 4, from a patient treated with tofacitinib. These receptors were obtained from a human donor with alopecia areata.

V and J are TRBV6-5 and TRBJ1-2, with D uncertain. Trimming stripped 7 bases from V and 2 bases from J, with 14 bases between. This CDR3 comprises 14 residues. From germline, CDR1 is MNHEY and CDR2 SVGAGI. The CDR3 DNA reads TGTGCCAGCACCCCAGACATATTCAACTATGGCTACACCTTC. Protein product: CASTPDIFNYGYTF.

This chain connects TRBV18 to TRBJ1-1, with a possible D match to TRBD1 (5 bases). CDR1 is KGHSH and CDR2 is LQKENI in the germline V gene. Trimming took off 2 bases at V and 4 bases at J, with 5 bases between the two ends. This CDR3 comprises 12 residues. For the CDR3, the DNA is TGTGCCAGCTCACCAGGGACCACTGAAGCTTTCTTT. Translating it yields CASSPGTTEAFF.

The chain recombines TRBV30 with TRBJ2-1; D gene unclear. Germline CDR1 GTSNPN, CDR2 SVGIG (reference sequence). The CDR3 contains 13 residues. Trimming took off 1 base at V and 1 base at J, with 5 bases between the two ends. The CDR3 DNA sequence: TGTGCCTGGAGTGGTCAGTCCTACAATGAGCAGTTCTTC. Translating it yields CAWSGQSYNEQFF.

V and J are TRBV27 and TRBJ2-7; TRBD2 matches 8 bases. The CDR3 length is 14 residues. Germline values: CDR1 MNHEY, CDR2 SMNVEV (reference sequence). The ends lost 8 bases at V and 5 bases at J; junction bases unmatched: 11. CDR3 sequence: CASGGLAGSHEQYF. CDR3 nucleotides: TGTGCCAGCGGGGGTTTAGCGGGGTCCCACGAGCAGTACTTC.

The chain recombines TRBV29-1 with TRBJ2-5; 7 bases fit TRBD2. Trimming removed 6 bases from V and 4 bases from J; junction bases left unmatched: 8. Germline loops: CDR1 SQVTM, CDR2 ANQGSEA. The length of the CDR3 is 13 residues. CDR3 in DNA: TGCAGCGTCGAGCGGGGATTGAGAGAGACCCAGTACTTC. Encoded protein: CSVERGLRETQYF.

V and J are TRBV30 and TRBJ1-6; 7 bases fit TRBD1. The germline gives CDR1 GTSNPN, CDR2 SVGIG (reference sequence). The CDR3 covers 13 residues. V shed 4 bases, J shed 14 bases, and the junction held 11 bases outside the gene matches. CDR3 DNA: TGTGCCTGGACCCGGGACAGAGCCGTCACCCTCCACTTT. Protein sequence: CAWTRDRAVTLHF.

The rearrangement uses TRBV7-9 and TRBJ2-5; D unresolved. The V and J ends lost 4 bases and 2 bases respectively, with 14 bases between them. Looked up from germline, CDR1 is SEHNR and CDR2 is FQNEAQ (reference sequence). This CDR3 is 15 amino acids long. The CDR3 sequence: CASSSSMVKQETQYF. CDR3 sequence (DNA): TGTGCCAGCAGCTCCTCCATGGTAAAGCAAGAGACCCAGTACTTC.

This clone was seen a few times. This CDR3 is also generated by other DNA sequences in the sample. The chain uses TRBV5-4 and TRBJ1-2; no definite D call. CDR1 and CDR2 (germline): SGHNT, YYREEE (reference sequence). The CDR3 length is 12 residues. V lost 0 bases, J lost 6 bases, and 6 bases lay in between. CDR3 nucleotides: TGTGCCAGCAGCTTGGGAGGGAATGGCTACACCTTC. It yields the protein CASSLGGNGYTF. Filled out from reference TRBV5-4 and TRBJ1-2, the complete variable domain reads ETGVTQSPTHLIKTRGQQVTLRCSSQSGHNTVSWYQQALGQGPQFIFQYYREEENGRGNFPPRFSGLQFPNYSSELNVNALELDDSALYLCASSLGGNGYTFGSGTRLTVV.

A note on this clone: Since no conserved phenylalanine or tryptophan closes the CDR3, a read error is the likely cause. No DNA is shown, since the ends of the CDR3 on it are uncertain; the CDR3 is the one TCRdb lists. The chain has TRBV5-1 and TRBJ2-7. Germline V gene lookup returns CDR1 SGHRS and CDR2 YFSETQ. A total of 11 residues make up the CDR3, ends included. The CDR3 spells CASSPSDWGPL.

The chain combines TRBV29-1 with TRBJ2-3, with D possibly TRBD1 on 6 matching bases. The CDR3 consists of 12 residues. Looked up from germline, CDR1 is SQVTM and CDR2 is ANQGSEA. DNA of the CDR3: TGCAGTGAAACTCAGGGGTCAGATACGCAGTATTTT. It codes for CSETQGSDTQYF.

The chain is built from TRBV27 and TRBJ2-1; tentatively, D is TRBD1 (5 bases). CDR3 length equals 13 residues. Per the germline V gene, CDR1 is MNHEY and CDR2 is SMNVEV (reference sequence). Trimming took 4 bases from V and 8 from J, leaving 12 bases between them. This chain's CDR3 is CASSWASRDEQFF. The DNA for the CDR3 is TGTGCCAGCAGTTGGGCTTCCAGGGATGAGCAGTTCTTC.

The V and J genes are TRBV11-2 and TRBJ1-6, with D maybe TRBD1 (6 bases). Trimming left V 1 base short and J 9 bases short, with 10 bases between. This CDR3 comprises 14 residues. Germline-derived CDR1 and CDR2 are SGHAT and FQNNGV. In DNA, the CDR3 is TGTGCCAGCAGCTTAGGGCAGGGGAGTTCACCCCTCCACTTT. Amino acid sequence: CASSLGQGSSPLHF.

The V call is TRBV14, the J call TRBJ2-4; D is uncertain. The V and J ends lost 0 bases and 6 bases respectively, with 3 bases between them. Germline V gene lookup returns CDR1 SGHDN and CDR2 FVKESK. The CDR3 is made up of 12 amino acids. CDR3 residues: CASSQDRNIQYF. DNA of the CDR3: TGTGCCAGCAGCCAAGATAGAAACATTCAGTACTTC. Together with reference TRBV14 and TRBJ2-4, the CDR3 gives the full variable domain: EAGVTQFPSHSVIEKGQTVTLRCDPISGHDNLYWYRRVMGKEIKFLLHFVKESKQDESGMPNNRFLAERTGGTYSTLKVQPAELEDSGVYFCASSQDRNIQYFGAGTRLSVL.

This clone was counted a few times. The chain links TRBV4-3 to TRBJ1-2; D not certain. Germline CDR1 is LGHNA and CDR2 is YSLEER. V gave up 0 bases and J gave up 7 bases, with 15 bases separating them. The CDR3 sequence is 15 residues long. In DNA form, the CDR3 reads TGCGCCAGCAGCCAAGATTTCGTGGAGTTTACTGGCTACACCTTC. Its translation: CASSQDFVEFTGYTF.

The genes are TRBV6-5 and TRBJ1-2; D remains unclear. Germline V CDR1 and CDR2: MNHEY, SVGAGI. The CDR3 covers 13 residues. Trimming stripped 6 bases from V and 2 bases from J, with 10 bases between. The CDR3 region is CASRFDTNYGYTF. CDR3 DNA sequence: TGTGCCAGCAGGTTCGACACGAACTATGGCTACACCTTC.

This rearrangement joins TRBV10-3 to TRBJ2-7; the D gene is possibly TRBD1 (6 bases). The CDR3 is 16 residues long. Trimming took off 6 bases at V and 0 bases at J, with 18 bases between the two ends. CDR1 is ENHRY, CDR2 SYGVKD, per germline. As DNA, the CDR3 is TGTGCCATCAGGGGGGTAGACAGGATTAGCTCCTACGAGCAGTACTTC. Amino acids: CAIRGVDRISSYEQYF.

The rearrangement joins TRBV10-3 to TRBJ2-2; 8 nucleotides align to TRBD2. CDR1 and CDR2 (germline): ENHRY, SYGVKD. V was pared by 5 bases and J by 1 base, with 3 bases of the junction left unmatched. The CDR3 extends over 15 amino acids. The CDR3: CAISRSGGNTGELFF. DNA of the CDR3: TGTGCCATCAGTAGAAGCGGGGGGAACACCGGGGAGCTGTTTTTT.

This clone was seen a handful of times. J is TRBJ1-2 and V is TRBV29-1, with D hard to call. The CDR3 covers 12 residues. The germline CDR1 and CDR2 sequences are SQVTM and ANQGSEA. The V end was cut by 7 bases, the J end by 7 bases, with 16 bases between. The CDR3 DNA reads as TGCAGCGATTCAAGAGGCTCTGGTGGCTACACCTTC. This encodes CSDSRGSGGYTF.

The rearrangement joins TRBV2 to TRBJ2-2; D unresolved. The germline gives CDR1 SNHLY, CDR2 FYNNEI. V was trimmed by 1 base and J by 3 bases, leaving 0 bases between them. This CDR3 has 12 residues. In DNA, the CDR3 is TGTGCCAGCAGTGAAGACACCGGGGAGCTGTTTTTT. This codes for CASSEDTGELFF.

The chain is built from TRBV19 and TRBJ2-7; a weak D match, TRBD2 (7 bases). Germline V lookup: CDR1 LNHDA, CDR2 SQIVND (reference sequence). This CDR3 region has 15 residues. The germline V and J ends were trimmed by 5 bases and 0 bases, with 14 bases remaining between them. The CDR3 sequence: CASSQRGGLSYEQYF. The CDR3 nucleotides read TGTGCCAGTAGTCAGAGGGGGGGCCTCTCCTACGAGCAGTACTTC.

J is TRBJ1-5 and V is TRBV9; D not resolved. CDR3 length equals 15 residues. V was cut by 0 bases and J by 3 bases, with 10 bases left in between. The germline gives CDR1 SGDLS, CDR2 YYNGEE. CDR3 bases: TGTGCCAGCAGCGTAGACGGTAGGACCAATCAGCCCCAGCATTTT. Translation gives CASSVDGRTNQPQHF.

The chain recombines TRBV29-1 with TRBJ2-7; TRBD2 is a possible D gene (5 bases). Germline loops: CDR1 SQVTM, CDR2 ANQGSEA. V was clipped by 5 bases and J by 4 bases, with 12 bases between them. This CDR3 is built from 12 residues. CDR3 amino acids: CSVHHTGYEQYF. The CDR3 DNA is TGCAGCGTTCACCACACGGGGTACGAGCAGTACTTC.